One sample yielded the 22 T cell receptor beta chains listed below, sequenced in a study of T cell repertoires in cytomegalovirus infection. One entry per CDR3 protein results from TCRdb running MiXCR on the reads. The sample includes around 170,000 distinct CDR3 sequences, 13% to 15% of them seen just once. Sequenced input: PBMCs. The source is a human donor in good health (CMV status not recorded). Some clones in this sample may be carry-over from other donors' samples.

CDR3 residues: CSSTGAGNTIYF. CDR3 DNA: TGCAGCAGCACAGGGGCTGGAAACACCATATATTTT. The V call is TRBV29-1, the J call TRBJ1-3; the match to TRBD1 covers 7 bases. Germline V gene lookup returns CDR1 SQVTM and CDR2 ANQGSEA. V shed 8 bases and J 2 bases; nucleotides not matched to a gene: 3. The CDR3 is made up of 12 amino acids.

This sequence joins TRBV10-3 and TRBJ1-1, with 11 bases lining up with TRBD1. Trimming took 6 bases from V and 5 from J; bases not matched to a gene: 8. The CDR3 spans 15 residues. In germline, CDR1 is ENHRY, CDR2 SYGVKD. CDR3 in DNA: TGTGCCATCAGCCGGGACAGGGGGGGTCGGACTGAAGCTTTCTTT. Amino acids: CAISRDRGGRTEAFF.

This clonotype was detected a few times. The chain recombines TRBV10-3 with TRBJ1-6; the match to TRBD1 covers 7 bases. Per the germline V gene, CDR1 is ENHRY and CDR2 is SYGVKD. This CDR3 has 13 residues. Unmatched junction bases numbered 0, after V lost 4 bases and J lost 6 bases. CDR3 bases: TGTGCCATCAGTGGGGACAGTAATTCACCCCTCCACTTT. Translation gives CAISGDSNSPLHF.

In this sample, this clonotype turned up a few times. This rearrangement joins TRBV30 to TRBJ2-5; 9 bases are a match to TRBD2. V was pared by 4 bases and J by 2 bases, with 5 bases of the junction left unmatched. Germline CDR1 is GTSNPN and CDR2 is SVGIG (reference sequence). The CDR3 consists of 14 residues. DNA for the CDR3: TGTGCCTGGAATCTAGCGGGGTTTCAAGAGACCCAGTACTTC. Translating gives CAWNLAGFQETQYF.

This clonotype was seen only a few times. V gene TRBV6-2 or TRBV6-3 combines with J gene TRBJ2-5; D remains unclear. CDR1 MNHEY and CDR2 SVGEGT come from the germline V gene. The CDR3 extends over 14 amino acids. V gave up 0 bases and J gave up 5 bases, with 10 bases separating them. CDR3 sequence (DNA): TGTGCCAGCAGTTACTCCTTCCTCGGGGAGACCCAGTACTTC. Translation gives CASSYSFLGETQYF.

The chain combines TRBV29-1 with TRBJ1-2, with no clear D. Trimming left V 2 bases short and J 4 bases short, with 20 bases between. CDR3 size: 16 residues. The germline gives CDR1 SQVTM, CDR2 ANQGSEA. This chain's CDR3 is CSVELPRKVDSYGYTF. In DNA, the CDR3 is TGCAGCGTTGAACTCCCGAGAAAGGTTGATAGCTATGGCTACACCTTC.

CDR3 loop: CASSAGVLNEKLFF. CDR3 in DNA: TGTGCCAGCAGCGCGGGGGTCCTTAATGAAAAACTGTTTTTT. The chain joins TRBV7-2 to TRBJ1-4, with D maybe TRBD1 (5 bases). This CDR3 contains 14 residues. Germline lookup yields CDR1 SGHTA and CDR2 FQGNSA. V lost 5 bases and J lost 4, with 11 bases in between.

This clonotype was seen a handful of times. This rearrangement joins TRBV28 to TRBJ2-1; 8 bases are shared with TRBD2. Germline V CDR1 and CDR2: MDHEN, SYDVKM. This CDR3 spans 15 amino acids. Losses at the gene ends were 6 bases for V and 9 bases for J; bases not matched to a gene: 13. The CDR3 here is CASSTLERETVEQFF. CDR3 coding DNA: TGTGCCAGCAGCACCCTCGAGCGGGAGACTGTTGAGCAGTTCTTC.

This clonotype was seen ten or more times. The CDR3 DNA reads TGTGCCAGCAGCTTATCCGGGACAGGCGGTAATGAAAAACTGTTTTTT. Its translation is CASSLSGTGGNEKLFF. The gene calls are TRBV7-2 and TRBJ1-4, with 8 positions matching TRBD1. Germline V CDR1 and CDR2: SGHTA, FQGNSA. The length of the CDR3 is 16 residues. Trimming removed 2 bases from V and 4 bases from J; junction bases left unmatched: 6.

The J gene is TRBJ1-2, the V gene TRBV20-1; 7 nucleotides line up with TRBD1. The length of the CDR3 is 19 residues. Germline CDR1 DFQATT, CDR2 SNEGSKA (reference sequence). V lost 1 base and J lost 4; bases outside the gene matches: 21. CDR3 coding DNA: TGCAGTGCTAGAGTTTCACGACAGGGAGGCCCCCTTACCTCCTATGGCTACACCTTC. Protein product: CSARVSRQGGPLTSYGYTF.

This clonotype occurred many times. The V call is TRBV7-2, the J call TRBJ1-1; TRBD1 aligns across 10 bases. The CDR3 is made up of 14 amino acids. The V gene end was trimmed by 5 bases and the J gene end by 1 base; junction bases not matched to a gene: 1. Germline-derived CDR1 and CDR2 are SGHTA and FQGNSA. CDR3: CASSRQGANTEAFF. For the CDR3, the DNA is TGTGCCAGCAGCCGACAGGGGGCGAACACTGAAGCTTTCTTT.

This clonotype appeared many times. This chain uses TRBV7-2 with TRBJ1-3, with D perhaps matching TRBD1 (5 bases). V was shortened by 2 bases and J by 0 bases, with 8 bases between the two germline ends. This CDR3 is 15 amino acids long. Germline V gene lookup returns CDR1 SGHTA and CDR2 FQGNSA. DNA for the CDR3: TGTGCCAGCAGCTTATCAGGGAACTCTGGAAACACCATATATTTT. This gives the protein CASSLSGNSGNTIYF.

Only a few counts were recorded for this clonotype. The gene calls are TRBV20-1 and TRBJ1-6; tentative D call: TRBD1 (6 bases). CDR1 DFQATT and CDR2 SNEGSKA come from the germline V gene (reference sequence). This CDR3 spans 16 amino acids. Trimming left V 0 bases short and J 3 bases short, with 12 bases between. CDR3 sequence reads: CSARDGTGFYNSPLHF. The CDR3 nucleotides read TGCAGTGCTAGAGATGGTACAGGGTTCTATAATTCACCCCTCCACTTT.

Ten or more counts support this clonotype. V gene TRBV28 combines with J gene TRBJ2-7; 10 positions agree with TRBD2. With 10 bases clipped from V and 6 bases from J, the junction kept 12 bases outside the gene matches. The CDR3 runs to 14 residues. CDR1 is MDHEN, CDR2 SYDVKM, per germline. The CDR3 reads CATIESGRASEQYF. The CDR3 bases are TGTGCCACCATTGAGAGCGGGAGGGCAAGCGAGCAGTACTTC.

This clonotype was seen ten or more times. V gene TRBV7-2 combines with J gene TRBJ2-7; tentative D call: TRBD1 (5 bases). Germline assignment: CDR1 SGHTA and CDR2 FQGNSA. V shed 1 base and J shed 4 bases, with 14 bases lying between them. This CDR3 has 15 amino acids. The CDR3 spells CASSLGQGIGYEQYF. DNA for the CDR3: TGTGCCAGCAGCTTAGGGCAGGGAATAGGGTACGAGCAGTACTTC.

This clonotype was seen many times. The chain is built from TRBV7-8 and TRBJ2-3; D remains unclear. Trimming removed 4 bases at V and 4 bases at J, with 15 bases between. The V gene's germline CDR1 is SGHVS and CDR2 FQNEAQ. This CDR3 has 15 residues. CDR3 nucleotides: TGTGCCAGCAGCTCTGGCCGGGCATCATCAGATACGCAGTATTTT. Its translation: CASSSGRASSDTQYF.

This clonotype was recorded at least ten times. The V call is TRBV7-2, the J call TRBJ2-7; the D gene is possibly TRBD1 (5 bases). V lost 1 base, J lost 3 bases, and 7 bases lay in between. Germline-derived CDR1 and CDR2 are SGHTA and FQGNSA. The CDR3 has 13 residues. Written as DNA, the CDR3 is TGTGCCAGCAGCTTAGGTAGGGGCTACGAGCAGTACTTC. Protein sequence: CASSLGRGYEQYF.

The J gene is TRBJ2-5, the V gene TRBV10-3, with D uncertain. The CDR3 length is 11 residues. CDR1 and CDR2 (germline): ENHRY, SYGVKD. Between the trimmed V and J ends, which lost 6 bases and 4 bases, there was a span of 6 bases. CDR3 nucleotide sequence: TGTGCCATCAGAGAAGGAGAGACCCAGTACTTC. This codes for CAIREGETQYF.

This clonotype was counted ten times or more. The chain employs TRBV6-2 or TRBV6-3 and TRBJ2-6, with a weak D call TRBD1 (5 bases). Trimming removed 5 bases at V and 0 bases at J, with 17 bases between. The length of the CDR3 is 18 residues. CDR1 is MNHEY, CDR2 SVGEGT, per germline. CDR3 coding DNA: TGTGCCAGCAGTCAACAGGTGCCCATAAGCTCTGGGGCCAACGTCCTGACTTTC. Protein product: CASSQQVPISSGANVLTF.

The genes are TRBV11-2 and TRBJ1-1; D call uncertain. The CDR3 runs to 12 residues. Germline loops: CDR1 SGHAT, CDR2 FQNNGV. The V and J ends lost 10 bases and 1 base respectively, with 10 bases between them. DNA for the CDR3: TGTGCCACACGACCTGAGAACACTGAAGCTTTCTTT. This gives the protein CATRPENTEAFF.

This clonotype was seen a few times. The chain carries TRBV19 and TRBJ2-1, with TRBD2 as a possible D gene (7 bases). Germline V CDR1 and CDR2: LNHDA, SQIVND (reference sequence). The V and J ends lost 7 bases and 0 bases respectively, with 16 bases between them. The CDR3 runs 16 residues. The CDR3 DNA reads TGTGCCAGTAATACGGGGGGCGGTCCCTCCTACAATGAGCAGTTCTTC. It yields the protein CASNTGGGPSYNEQFF.

This clonotype appeared a few times. The rearrangement joins TRBV5-1 to TRBJ2-1; no clear D gene. This CDR3 is built from 14 residues. V lost 0 bases and J lost 3, with 7 bases in between. From germline, CDR1 is SGHRS and CDR2 YFSETQ. The CDR3 nucleotides are TGCGCCAGCAGCTTGGGGCAGGACTACAATGAGCAGTTCTTC. Translation: CASSLGQDYNEQFF.